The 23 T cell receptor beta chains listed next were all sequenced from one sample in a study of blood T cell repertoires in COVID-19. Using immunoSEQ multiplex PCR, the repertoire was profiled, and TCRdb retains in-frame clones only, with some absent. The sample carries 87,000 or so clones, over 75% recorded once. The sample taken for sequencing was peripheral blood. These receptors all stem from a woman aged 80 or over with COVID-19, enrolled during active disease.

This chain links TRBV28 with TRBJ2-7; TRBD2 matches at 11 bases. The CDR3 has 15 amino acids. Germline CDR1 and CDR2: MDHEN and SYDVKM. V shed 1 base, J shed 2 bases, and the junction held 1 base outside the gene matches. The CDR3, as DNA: TGTGCCAGCAGTTTATCTAGCGGGAGGACCTACGAGCAGTACTTC. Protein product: CASSLSSGRTYEQYF.

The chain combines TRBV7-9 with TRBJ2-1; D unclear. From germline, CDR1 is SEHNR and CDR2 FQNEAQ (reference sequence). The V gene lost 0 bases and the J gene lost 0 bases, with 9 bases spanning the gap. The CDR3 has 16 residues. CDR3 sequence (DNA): TGTGCCAGCAGCTTAGCGAGGTGGAGCTCCTACAATGAGCAGTTCTTC. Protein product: CASSLARWSSYNEQFF.

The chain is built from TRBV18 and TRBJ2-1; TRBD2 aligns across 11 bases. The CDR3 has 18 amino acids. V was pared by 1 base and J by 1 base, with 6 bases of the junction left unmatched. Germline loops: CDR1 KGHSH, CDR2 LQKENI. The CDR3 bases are TGTGCCAGCTCACCACTAGCGGGAGGGTCCAATTCCTACAATGAGCAGTTCTTC. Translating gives CASSPLAGGSNSYNEQFF. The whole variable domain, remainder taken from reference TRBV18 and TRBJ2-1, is NAGVMQNPRHLVRRRGQEARLRCSPMKGHSHVYWYRQLPEEGLKFMVYLQKENIIDESGMPKERFSAEFPKEGPSILRIQQVVRGDSAAYFCASSPLAGGSNSYNEQFFGPGTRLTVL.

The CDR3 coding sequence is TGTGCCAGCAGCACCAGGGTTGCCTACGAGCAGTACTTC. Translation: CASSTRVAYEQYF. The rearrangement links TRBV5-4 to TRBJ2-7, with D possibly matching TRBD1 (5 bases). The CDR3 is made up of 13 amino acids. Trimming pared 4 bases from V and 2 bases from J, leaving 10 bases between. Germline CDR1 SGHNT, CDR2 YYREEE (reference sequence).

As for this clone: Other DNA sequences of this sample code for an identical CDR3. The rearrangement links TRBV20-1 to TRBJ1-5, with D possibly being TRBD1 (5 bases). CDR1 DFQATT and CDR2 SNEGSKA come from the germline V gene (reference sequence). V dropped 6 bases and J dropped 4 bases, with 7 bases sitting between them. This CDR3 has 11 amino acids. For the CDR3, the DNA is TGCAGTGCCCAGGGTAATCAGCCCCAGCATTTT. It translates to CSAQGNQPQHF.

In nucleotides, the CDR3 is TGTGCCGGACGTAGGACCGGCGGGGACAATGAGCAGTTCTTC. Protein product: CAGRRTGGDNEQFF. The rearrangement uses TRBV27 and TRBJ2-1, with D perhaps TRBD2 (6 bases). Germline values: CDR1 MNHEY, CDR2 SMNVEV (reference sequence). The length of the CDR3 is 14 residues. Deletions cut 11 bases from V and 5 bases from J, with 19 bases between.

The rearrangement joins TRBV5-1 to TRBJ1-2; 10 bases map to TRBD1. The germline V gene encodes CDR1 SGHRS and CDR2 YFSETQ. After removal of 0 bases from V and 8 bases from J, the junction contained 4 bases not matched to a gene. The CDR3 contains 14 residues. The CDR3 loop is CASSLGQGAPGYTF. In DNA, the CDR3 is TGCGCCAGCAGCTTGGGACAGGGGGCGCCCGGCTACACCTTC.

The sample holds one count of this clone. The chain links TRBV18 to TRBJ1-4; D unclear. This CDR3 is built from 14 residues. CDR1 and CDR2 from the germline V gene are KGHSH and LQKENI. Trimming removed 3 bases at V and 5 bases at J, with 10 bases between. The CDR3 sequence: CASSPDLENEKLFF. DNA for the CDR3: TGTGCCAGCTCACCGGACTTAGAGAATGAAAAACTGTTTTTT.

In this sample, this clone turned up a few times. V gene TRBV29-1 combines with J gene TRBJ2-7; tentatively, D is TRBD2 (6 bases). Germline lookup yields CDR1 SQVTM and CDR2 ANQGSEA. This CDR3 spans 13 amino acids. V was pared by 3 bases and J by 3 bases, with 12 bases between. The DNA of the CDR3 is TGCAGCGTTGACGGGGGAAACCTCTACGAGCAGTACTTC. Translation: CSVDGGNLYEQYF.

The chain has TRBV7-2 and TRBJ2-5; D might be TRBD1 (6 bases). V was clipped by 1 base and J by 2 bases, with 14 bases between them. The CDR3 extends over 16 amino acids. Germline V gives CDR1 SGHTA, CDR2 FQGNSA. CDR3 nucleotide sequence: TGTGCCAGCAGCTTAGGTCCGTACAGGGATCAAGAGACCCAGTACTTC. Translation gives CASSLGPYRDQETQYF.

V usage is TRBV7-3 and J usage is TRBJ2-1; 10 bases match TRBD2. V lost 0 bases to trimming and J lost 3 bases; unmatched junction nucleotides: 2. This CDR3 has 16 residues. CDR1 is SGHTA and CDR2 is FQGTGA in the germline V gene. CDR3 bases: TGTGCCAGCAGCTTAACCGCTAGCGGGGGCTACAATGAGCAGTTCTTC. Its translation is CASSLTASGGYNEQFF. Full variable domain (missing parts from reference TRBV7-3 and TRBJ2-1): GAGVSQTPSNKVTEKGKYVELRCDPISGHTALYWYRQSLGQGPEFLIYFQGTGAADDSGLPNDRFFAVRPEGSVSTLKIQRTERGDSAVYLCASSLTASGGYNEQFFGPGTRLTVL.

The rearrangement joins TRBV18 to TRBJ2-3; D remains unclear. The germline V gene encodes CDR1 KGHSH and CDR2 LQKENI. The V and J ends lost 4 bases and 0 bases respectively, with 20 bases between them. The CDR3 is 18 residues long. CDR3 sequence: CASSLISRSSSSTDTQYF. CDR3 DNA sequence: TGTGCCAGCTCACTGATTTCGCGGTCCAGCTCTAGCACAGATACGCAGTATTTT.

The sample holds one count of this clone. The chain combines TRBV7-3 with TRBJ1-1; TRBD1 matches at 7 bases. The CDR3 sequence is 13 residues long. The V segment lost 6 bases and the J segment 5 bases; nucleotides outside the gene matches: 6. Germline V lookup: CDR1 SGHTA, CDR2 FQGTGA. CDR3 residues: CASRLDRTTEAFF. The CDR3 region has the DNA TGTGCCAGCAGATTGGACAGGACGACTGAAGCTTTCTTT.

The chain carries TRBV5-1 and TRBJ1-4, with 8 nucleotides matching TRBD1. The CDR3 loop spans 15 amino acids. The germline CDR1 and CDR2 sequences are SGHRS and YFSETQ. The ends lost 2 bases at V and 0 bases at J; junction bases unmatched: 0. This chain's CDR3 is CASSLQGATNEKLFF. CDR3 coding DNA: TGCGCCAGCAGCTTACAGGGGGCAACTAATGAAAAACTGTTTTTT.

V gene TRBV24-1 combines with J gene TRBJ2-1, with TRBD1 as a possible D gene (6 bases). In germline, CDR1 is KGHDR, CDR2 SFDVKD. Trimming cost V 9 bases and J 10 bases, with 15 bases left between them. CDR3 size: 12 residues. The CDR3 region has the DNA TGTGCCACCGATTCTCGGACAGACGAGCAGTTCTTC. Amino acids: CATDSRTDEQFF.

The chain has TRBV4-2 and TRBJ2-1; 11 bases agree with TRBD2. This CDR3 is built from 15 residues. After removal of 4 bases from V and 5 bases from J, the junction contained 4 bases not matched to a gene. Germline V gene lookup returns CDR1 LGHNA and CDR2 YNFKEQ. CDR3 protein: CASSLSGRDNNEQFF. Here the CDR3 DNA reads TGTGCCAGCAGCCTTAGCGGGAGGGACAACAATGAGCAGTTCTTC.

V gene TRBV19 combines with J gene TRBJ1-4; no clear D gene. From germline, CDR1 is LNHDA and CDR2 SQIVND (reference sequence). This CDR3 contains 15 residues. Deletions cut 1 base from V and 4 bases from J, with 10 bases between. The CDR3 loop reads CASSIGRTGNEKLFF. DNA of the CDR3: TGTGCCAGTAGTATAGGGAGGACGGGTAATGAAAAACTGTTTTTT.

Written as DNA, the CDR3 is TGTGCCAGCAGTTTATTCTGGGGGGCAGATACGCAGTATTTT. This codes for CASSLFWGADTQYF. The rearrangement uses TRBV27 and TRBJ2-3, with D possibly TRBD2 on 6 matching bases. Trimming left V 1 base short and J 4 bases short, with 9 bases between. The germline V gene has CDR1 MNHEY and CDR2 SMNVEV (reference sequence). The CDR3 totals 14 residues.

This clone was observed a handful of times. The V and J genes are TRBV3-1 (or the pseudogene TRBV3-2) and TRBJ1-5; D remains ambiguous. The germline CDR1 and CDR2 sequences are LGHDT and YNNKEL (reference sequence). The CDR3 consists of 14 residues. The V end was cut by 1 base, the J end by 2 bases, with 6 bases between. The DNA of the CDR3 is TGTGCCAGCAGCCAAGGCCCAGGCAATCAGCCCCAGCATTTT. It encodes CASSQGPGNQPQHF.

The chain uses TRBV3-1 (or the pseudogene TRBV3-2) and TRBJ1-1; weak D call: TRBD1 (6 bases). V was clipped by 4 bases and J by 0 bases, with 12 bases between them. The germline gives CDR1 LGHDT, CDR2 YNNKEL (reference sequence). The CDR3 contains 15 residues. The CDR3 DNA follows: TGTGCCAGCAGCCGCCGGACAGCTATGAACACTGAAGCTTTCTTT. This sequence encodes CASSRRTAMNTEAFF.

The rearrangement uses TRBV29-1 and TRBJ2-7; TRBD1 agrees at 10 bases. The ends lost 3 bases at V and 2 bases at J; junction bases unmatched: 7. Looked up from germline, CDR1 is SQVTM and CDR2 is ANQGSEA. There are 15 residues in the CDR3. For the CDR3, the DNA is TGCAGCGTTGAGACCCCGGGACAGGGGCCCTACGAGCAGTACTTC. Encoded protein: CSVETPGQGPYEQYF.

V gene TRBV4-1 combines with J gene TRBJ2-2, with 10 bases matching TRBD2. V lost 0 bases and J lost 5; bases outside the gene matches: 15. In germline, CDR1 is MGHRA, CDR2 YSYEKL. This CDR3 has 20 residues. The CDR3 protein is CASSQEAGLVGSGRTGELFF. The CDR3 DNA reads TGCGCCAGCAGCCAAGAAGCAGGACTGGTGGGTAGCGGGAGGACCGGGGAGCTGTTTTTT.

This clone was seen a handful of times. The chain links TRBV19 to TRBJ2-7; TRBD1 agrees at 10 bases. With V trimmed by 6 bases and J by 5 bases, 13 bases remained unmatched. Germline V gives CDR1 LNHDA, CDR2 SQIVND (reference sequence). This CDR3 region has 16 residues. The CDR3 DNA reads TGTGCCAGTAGCAAGTTACTCGGACAGGGGGGCGACGAGCAGTACTTC. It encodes CASSKLLGQGGDEQYF.